These 10 T cell receptor beta chains originate from one sample sequenced in a study of cytomegalovirus exposure and HLA in healthy donors (dated by TCRdb to about 2017). Preparation of the library involved the immunoSEQ multiplex PCR assay. For the multiplex PCR, a mixture combining 60 forward primers for TCR Vbeta segments and 13 reverse primers for TCR Jbeta segments was used. As stored in TCRdb, this immuneACCESS dataset retains in-frame rearrangements with V and J assigned. A fraction of the clones does not appear; measured against another copy, unresolved V genes explain less than half of the discrepancy, and the remainder lacks a known reason. For this sample the table gives around 160,000 clones, of which roughly 80% were detected only once. Of the sample, more than 4% is held by the ten largest clones. Sample: PBMCs. The receptors come from a male donor in good health and CMV-seronegative.

The V call is TRBV2, the J call TRBJ2-5; D is perhaps TRBD1 (6 bases). The last part of the DNA fits TRBJ2-7 better; the J call may be wrong. This CDR3 has 13 amino acids. Germline V lookup: CDR1 SNHLY, CDR2 FYNNEI. CDR3 bases: TGTGCCAGATCCCGAGGACAGACTTACGAGCAGTACTTC. Translating gives CARSRGQTYEQYF.

The chain uses TRBV19 and TRBJ2-7, with 9 bases that match TRBD2. The germline gives CDR1 LNHDA, CDR2 SQIVND (reference sequence). This CDR3 spans 13 amino acids. The junction had 2 bases not matched to a gene; V was cut back by 6 bases and J by 2 bases. For the CDR3, the DNA is TGTGCCAGTAGCCCTAGCGGGGCCTACGAGCAGTACTTC. Its protein is CASSPSGAYEQYF.

V and J are TRBV5-8 and TRBJ1-2; D gene uncertain. There are 14 residues in the CDR3. Germline V gene data show CDR1 as SGHTS and CDR2 as YDEGEE. V shed 0 bases and J shed 3 bases, with 9 bases lying between them. CDR3 nucleotides: TGTGCCAGCAGCTTGGCCGCGACATACTATGGCTACACCTTC. It encodes CASSLAATYYGYTF.

CDR3 nucleotides: TGTGCCAGCAGCGCATACCCAACTAGCGGGGGCGCACCTAGCACAGATACGCAGTATTTT. Translating gives CASSAYPTSGGAPSTDTQYF. V usage is TRBV7-3 and J usage is TRBJ2-3; 11 nucleotides match TRBD2. There are 20 residues in the CDR3. J lost 0 bases, V lost 5 bases, and 16 bases had no gene match. Germline lookup yields CDR1 SGHTA and CDR2 FQGTGA. The whole variable domain, filled in from reference TRBV7-3 and TRBJ2-3, reads GAGVSQTPSNKVTEKGKYVELRCDPISGHTALYWYRQSLGQGPEFLIYFQGTGAADDSGLPNDRFFAVRPEGSVSTLKIQRTERGDSAVYLCASSAYPTSGGAPSTDTQYFGPGTRLTVL.

This chain joins TRBV9 and TRBJ2-3, with a weak D call TRBD1 (5 bases). The V gene lost 0 bases and the J gene lost 0 bases, with 11 bases spanning the gap. The CDR3 is 16 residues long. Looked up from germline, CDR1 is SGDLS and CDR2 is YYNGEE. The CDR3 nucleotides read TGTGCCAGCAGCGTAGACCCGACAGCTAGCACAGATACGCAGTATTTT. Amino acids: CASSVDPTASTDTQYF. Full variable domain (remainder filled in from reference TRBV9 and TRBJ2-3): DSGVTQTPKHLITATGQRVTLRCSPRSGDLSVYWYQQSLDQGLQFLIQYYNGEERAKGNILERFSAQQFPDLHSELNLSSLELGDSALYFCASSVDPTASTDTQYFGPGTRLTVL.

This clone was recorded a few times. Different DNA sequences within this sample yield the same CDR3. The chain carries TRBV7-9 and TRBJ1-6; D gene ambiguous. Trimming pared 2 bases from V and 7 bases from J, leaving 12 bases between. CDR3 length: 15 amino acids. Germline loops: CDR1 SEHNR, CDR2 FQNEAQ (reference sequence). DNA of the CDR3: TGTGCCAGCAGCTTAATGGCAGGCGACAATTCACCCCTCCACTTT. This encodes CASSLMAGDNSPLHF. Looking up the rest from reference TRBV7-9 and TRBJ1-6 gives the full variable domain: DTGVSQNPRHKITKRGQNVTFRCDPISEHNRLYWYRQTLGQGPEFLTYFQNEAQLEKSRLLSDRFSAERPKGSFSTLEIQRTEQGDSAMYLCASSLMAGDNSPLHFGNGTRLTVT.

The chain combines TRBV28 with TRBJ2-3; TRBD2 matches at 14 bases. V lost 3 bases to trimming and J lost 8 bases; unmatched junction nucleotides: 7. Germline values: CDR1 MDHEN, CDR2 SYDVKM. The CDR3 totals 16 residues. CDR3 DNA: TGTGCCAGCAGTTTCCGACTAGCGGGAGGGCCGAGTACGCAGTATTTT. Protein: CASSFRLAGGPSTQYF.

V is TRBV2 and J is TRBJ1-5, with 8 nucleotides matching TRBD1. The CDR3 is 15 residues long. The germline V gene has CDR1 SNHLY and CDR2 FYNNEI. V lost 6 bases and J lost 1; bases outside the gene matches: 5. CDR3 amino acids: CASRRQGSSNQPQHF. CDR3 DNA: TGTGCCAGCAGGAGACAGGGGAGCAGCAATCAGCCCCAGCATTTT.

This sequence joins TRBV5-6 and TRBJ2-7, with a tentative D call TRBD2 (5 bases). V shed 3 bases and J shed 6 bases, with 13 bases lying between them. The CDR3 runs 13 residues. The germline gives CDR1 SGHDT, CDR2 YYEEEE. The chain's CDR3 is CASSWTGRAEQYF. CDR3 sequence (DNA): TGTGCCAGCAGCTGGACCGGGCGGGCCGAGCAGTACTTC.

This clone was seen a few times. This sequence joins TRBV5-8 and TRBJ1-5; 8 nucleotides line up with TRBD1. J was trimmed by 4 bases and V by 4 bases; bases with no gene match: 4. The CDR3 spans 14 residues. CDR1 and CDR2 (germline): SGHTS, YDEGEE. Here the CDR3 DNA reads TGTGCCAGCAGCCTGACAGGGGCTAATCAGCCCCAGCATTTT. Translating it yields CASSLTGANQPQHF.